This T cell receptor (beta chain) was recorded in a study of PD-1 blockade in classical Hodgkin lymphoma. Across the whole study: Patients were given intravenous nivolumab, 3 mg/kg, every 2 weeks.

This CDR3 contains 14 residues. The V and J ends lost 6 bases and 1 base respectively, with 13 bases between them. Germline CDR1 is SGHTA and CDR2 is FQGNSA. The method was immunoSEQ multiplex PCR; TCRdb's version includes in-frame clones alone and lacks a portion of them. Among about 99,000 clones listed, 81% were seen once. Each patient experienced a relapse that followed autologous stem cell transplantation, and brentuximab vedotin exposure varied. Sequences were derived from peripheral blood mononuclear cells (PBMCs), sampled before the second cycle of nivolumab. This TCR was recovered from a human donor with classical Hodgkin lymphoma. The V gene is TRBV7-2, the J gene TRBJ2-7, with D possibly being TRBD2 (5 bases). The CDR3 spells CASSKTTSSYEQYF. The CDR3 nucleotides are TGTGCCAGCAGTAAGACTACCTCGTCCTACGAGCAGTACTTC.